This section outlines one T cell receptor (beta chain) sequence together with its context. The antigen is undetermined. This specimen belongs to a study of shared clonotypes between healthy human individuals. At the level of the study: Researchers drew samples from two women and three men aged 18 to 49.

Genomic DNA belonging to each subset was distributed in equal measure over several immunoSEQ plates. The method was immunoSEQ multiplex PCR; TCRdb's version includes in-frame clones alone and lacks a portion of them. There are 2 million to 2.5 million clones in the sample; roughly 90% occur only once, and approximately 0.41% lies in the top ten. Findings and caveats of the study: Researchers found naive subsets generally carried larger estimated richness than memory subsets. Sharing across several donors was seen in around 5.1% of naive CD4 clonotypes.

The length of the CDR3 is 16 residues. Germline loops: CDR1 MDHEN, CDR2 SYDVKM. V was clipped by 8 bases and J by 6 bases; unmatched bases: 16. The sequence came from a man aged 18 to 35 in good health. Some clones in this sample may be carry-over from other donors' samples. The chain couples TRBV28 to TRBJ1-5; 7 positions agree with TRBD1. Sequences were obtained from naive CD4+ T cells from PBMCs. Subset reported: CD45RA+ positively selected. This CDR3 reads CASENGQVGLGQPQHF. CDR3 coding DNA: TGTGCCAGCGAGAATGGACAGGTGGGGCTTGGTCAGCCCCAGCATTTT.